The source of this T cell receptor (beta chain) is a study of spatial heterogeneity in lung cancer. Study summary: When available, follow-up PBMC samples taken a median of about two years after resection were sequenced. The study consistently detected more beta-chain than alpha-chain sequences. Study observations and caveats: Whereas they appeared in blood less at follow-up, ubiquitous expanded tumor TCRs appeared there more at resection.

TCRdb independently ran MiXCR on the 5' RACE reads; one entry per CDR3 protein. The table lists nearly 95,000 distinct CDR3 sequences, approximately 19% of them singletons. Time point specified: blood at routine non-recurrence follow-up after resection. Whole RNA obtained from tumor, nontumor lung or frozen PBMC underwent sequencing without sorting. This clonotype was observed a few times. Its antigen is as yet unknown. The CDR3 spans 14 residues. Germline V gene data show CDR1 as GTSNPN and CDR2 as SVGIG (reference sequence). Trimming cost V 4 bases and J 9 bases; bases outside gene matches: 11. The sample consisted of PBMCs, taken at follow-up. The chain couples TRBV30 to TRBJ2-1; TRBD2 aligns across 8 bases. The clonotype comes from a male donor with early-stage non-small cell lung cancer. CDR3 nucleotide sequence: TGTGCCTGGACCCCCGCGGGAGGATTGAGTGAGCAGTTCTTC. Amino acids: CAWTPAGGLSEQFF.